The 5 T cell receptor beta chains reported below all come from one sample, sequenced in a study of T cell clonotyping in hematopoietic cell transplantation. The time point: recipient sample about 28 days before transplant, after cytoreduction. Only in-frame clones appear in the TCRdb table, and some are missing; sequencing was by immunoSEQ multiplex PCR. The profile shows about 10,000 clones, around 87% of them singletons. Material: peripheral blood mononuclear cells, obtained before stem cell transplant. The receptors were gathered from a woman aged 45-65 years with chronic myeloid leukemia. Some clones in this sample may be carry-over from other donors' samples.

CDR3 sequence: CASSRGTANQPQHF. CDR3 nucleotide sequence: TGTGCCAGCAGCAGAGGGACAGCTAATCAGCCCCAGCATTTT. V usage is TRBV9 and J usage is TRBJ1-5; 7 bases align to TRBD1. CDR1 and CDR2 from the germline V gene are SGDLS and YYNGEE. The CDR3 is 14 amino acids. Trimming removed 4 bases from V and 4 bases from J; junction bases left unmatched: 5.

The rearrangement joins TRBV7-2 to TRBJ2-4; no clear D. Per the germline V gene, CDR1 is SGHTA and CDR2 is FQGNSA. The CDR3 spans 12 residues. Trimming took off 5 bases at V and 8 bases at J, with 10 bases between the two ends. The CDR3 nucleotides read TGTGCCAGCAGCCTCGGGCAGGACATTCAGTACTTC. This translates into CASSLGQDIQYF.

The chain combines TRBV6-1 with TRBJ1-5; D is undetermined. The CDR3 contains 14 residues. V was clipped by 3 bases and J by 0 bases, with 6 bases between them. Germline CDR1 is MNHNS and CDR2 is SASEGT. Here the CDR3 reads CASSDRDSNQPQHF. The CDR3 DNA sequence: TGTGCCAGCAGTGATCGAGATAGCAATCAGCCCCAGCATTTT.

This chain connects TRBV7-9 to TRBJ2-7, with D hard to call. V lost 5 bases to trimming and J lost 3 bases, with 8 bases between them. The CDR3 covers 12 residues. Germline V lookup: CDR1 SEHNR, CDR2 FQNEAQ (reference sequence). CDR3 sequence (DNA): TGTGCCAGCAGCACTCTCCGCTACGAGCAGTACTTC. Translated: CASSTLRYEQYF. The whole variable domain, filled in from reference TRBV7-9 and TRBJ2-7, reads DTGVSQNPRHKITKRGQNVTFRCDPISEHNRLYWYRQTLGQGPEFLTYFQNEAQLEKSRLLSDRFSAERPKGSFSTLEIQRTEQGDSAMYLCASSTLRYEQYFGPGTRLTVT.

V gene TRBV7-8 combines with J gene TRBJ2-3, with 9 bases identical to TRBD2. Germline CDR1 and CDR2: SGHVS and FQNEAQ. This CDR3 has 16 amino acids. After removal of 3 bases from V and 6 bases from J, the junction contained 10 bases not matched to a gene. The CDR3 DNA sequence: TGTGCCAGCAGCTTTCTTGGCGGGAGGGCAGGGGATACGCAGTATTTT. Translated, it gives CASSFLGGRAGDTQYF.